This paragraph reports one TCR beta chain. Its antigen is still unknown. Trimming took off 0 bases at V and 4 bases at J, with 10 bases between the two ends. The germline V gene has CDR1 SGHRS and CDR2 YFSETQ. This CDR3 region has 14 residues. TCRdb re-analysed the 5' RACE reads in MiXCR, keeping a single row per CDR3 protein. The table shows about 220,000 distinct CDR3 sequences, with roughly a tenth occurring only once. The source of the sample is a study of identical twins. Findings of the study overall: Weaker excess twin sharing was observed in beta out-of-frame sequences. Abundant cord blood beta clonotypes carried fewer insertions; memory repertoires showed none. Some out-of-frame alpha sequences were shared by twins, and these showed excess low generation probability.

The clonotype was recovered from a woman aged 18-29 years in good health. This chain uses TRBV5-1 with TRBJ2-5; D is possibly TRBD1 (5 bases). Sequenced: memory (CD45RO+) T cells sorted from blood. The DNA of the CDR3 is TGCGCCAGCAGCTTGGTACCAGGGCCAGAGACCCAGTACTTC. Translation: CASSLVPGPETQYF.